A selection of T cell receptor beta chains follows, all from one sample in a study of shared clonotypes between healthy human individuals. Libraries were prepared by immunoSEQ multiplex PCR; TCRdb keeps only in-frame clonotypes and omits some of them. The profile covers 2 million to 2.5 million clones, with around 92% appearing a single time and about 0.36% taken by the ten largest. Input material: naive CD4+ T cells from PBMCs. The receptors originated from a young man in good health. Some clones in this sample may be carry-over from other donors' samples. The CDR3 runs from the conserved cysteine through the conserved F or W. D genes are given only for firm matches. Not all rows give a size; the values are once, few, many and, for expanded clones, a class.

CDR3 DNA: TGTGCCAGCAGCCTCTCGATTAGCGGAAGCACAGATACGCAGTATTTT
CDR3 protein: CASSLSISGSTDTQYF
CDR3 length: 16
J gene: TRBJ2-3
clone size: -
D gene: -
V gene: TRBV11-2

CDR3 DNA: TGTGCCAGCAGTTTTACAGGTCTAGGTGACACTGAAGCTTTCTTT
CDR3 protein: CASSFTGLGDTEAFF
CDR3 length: 15
J gene: TRBJ1-1
clone size: -
D gene: -
V gene: TRBV28

CDR3 DNA: TGTGCCAGCTCGGCTGCTCGTGCAACTAATGAAAAACTGTTTTTT
CDR3 protein: CASSAARATNEKLFF
CDR3 length: 15
J gene: TRBJ1-4
clone size: -
D gene: -
V gene: TRBV18

CDR3 DNA: TGTGCCAGCAGTGAAGTGGGGGGGATGAACACTGAAGCTTTCTTT
CDR3 protein: CASSEVGGMNTEAFF
CDR3 length: 15
J gene: TRBJ1-1
clone size: -
D gene: -
V gene: TRBV6-1

CDR3 DNA: TGTGCCAGCAGTCCTACTAGCGGGAGGATCAATGAGCAGTTCTTC
CDR3 protein: CASSPTSGRINEQFF
CDR3 length: 15
J gene: TRBJ2-1
clone size: -
D gene: TRBD2
V gene: TRBV6-5

CDR3 DNA: TGCGCCAGCAACTTGGGGGAGGGGGCGCCTGAGACCCAGTACTTC
CDR3 protein: CASNLGEGAPETQYF
CDR3 length: 15
J gene: TRBJ2-5
clone size: -
D gene: -
V gene: TRBV5-1

CDR3 DNA: TGCGCCAGCAGGACCCTAGCGGGAGCTGGCACAGATACGCAGTATTTT
CDR3 protein: CASRTLAGAGTDTQYF
CDR3 length: 16
J gene: TRBJ2-3
clone size: -
D gene: TRBD2
V gene: TRBV5-1

CDR3 DNA: TGTGCCAGCAGCTTAAACCTCGCAGATACGCAGTATTTT
CDR3 protein: CASSLNLADTQYF
CDR3 length: 13
J gene: TRBJ2-3
clone size: -
D gene: -
V gene: TRBV7-2

CDR3 DNA: TGCGCCAGCAGGCGGGGTAGCGGGGTCCTTTACGAGCAGTACTTC
CDR3 protein: CASRRGSGVLYEQYF
CDR3 length: 15
J gene: TRBJ2-7
clone size: -
D gene: TRBD2
V gene: TRBV5-1

CDR3 DNA: TGTGCCAGCAGCCAACGCACAGGGGTTGAAGAGACCCAGTACTTC
CDR3 protein: CASSQRTGVEETQYF
CDR3 length: 15
J gene: TRBJ2-5
clone size: -
D gene: TRBD1
V gene: TRBV4-2

CDR3 DNA: TGTGCCAGCAGCTTGGAGGCTAGCCGAGGCGAGACCCAGTACTTC
CDR3 protein: CASSLEASRGETQYF
CDR3 length: 15
J gene: TRBJ2-5
clone size: -
D gene: -
V gene: TRBV5-4

CDR3 DNA: TGTGCCAGCAGCCCCGGGTGGGGGGCCCCCTACGAGCAGTACTTC
CDR3 protein: CASSPGWGAPYEQYF
CDR3 length: 15
J gene: TRBJ2-7
clone size: -
D gene: -
V gene: TRBV11-3

CDR3 DNA: TGTGCCAGCAGCGTCCCAGGGCGGGGGACTGAAGCTTTCTTT
CDR3 protein: CASSVPGRGTEAFF
CDR3 length: 14
J gene: TRBJ1-1
clone size: -
D gene: -
V gene: TRBV7-9

CDR3 DNA: TGTGCCAGCAGACTAGCGGGAGGACGGTACAATGAGCAGTTCTTC
CDR3 protein: CASRLAGGRYNEQFF
CDR3 length: 15
J gene: TRBJ2-1
clone size: -
D gene: TRBD2
V gene: TRBV2

CDR3 DNA: TGTGCCAGCTCACCATCGGGAATGGGAAACACCATATATTTT
CDR3 protein: CASSPSGMGNTIYF
CDR3 length: 14
J gene: TRBJ1-3
clone size: -
D gene: -
V gene: TRBV18

CDR3 DNA: TGTGCCACCAGCGGGACAGGGGGCGTGCCGGGCACTGAAGCTTTCTTT
CDR3 protein: CATSGTGGVPGTEAFF
CDR3 length: 16
J gene: TRBJ1-1
clone size: once
D gene: TRBD1
V gene: TRBV15

CDR3 DNA: TGTGCCAGCAGTTACTCGTCCGGAGGAGGCTATGGCTACACCTTC
CDR3 protein: CASSYSSGGGYGYTF
CDR3 length: 15
J gene: TRBJ1-2
clone size: -
D gene: -
V gene: TRBV6-5

CDR3 DNA: TGTGCCAGTCGTAGTATAGGGGCCCAAGAGACCCAGTACTTC
CDR3 protein: CASRSIGAQETQYF
CDR3 length: 14
J gene: TRBJ2-5
clone size: -
D gene: -
V gene: TRBV19

CDR3 DNA: TGCGCCAGCAGCCCCGGACTAGCGGGAGGGTTAGCCAAAAACATTCAGTACTTC
CDR3 protein: CASSPGLAGGLAKNIQYF
CDR3 length: 18
J gene: TRBJ2-4
clone size: -
D gene: TRBD2
V gene: TRBV4-1

CDR3 DNA: TGTGCCAGCAGCTTGGGGCCAGGGGGCCTCTATGGCTACACCTTC
CDR3 protein: CASSLGPGGLYGYTF
CDR3 length: 15
J gene: TRBJ1-2
clone size: -
D gene: TRBD1
V gene: TRBV5-5

CDR3 DNA: TGTGCCAGCAGCCCTCACCCCACGGCAACTAATGAAAAACTGTTTTTT
CDR3 protein: CASSPHPTATNEKLFF
CDR3 length: 16
J gene: TRBJ1-4
clone size: once
D gene: -
V gene: TRBV9

CDR3 DNA: TGTGCCAGCAGCGTAGGGCAGGCCCGCTCCTACGAGCAGTACTTC
CDR3 protein: CASSVGQARSYEQYF
CDR3 length: 15
J gene: TRBJ2-7
clone size: -
D gene: -
V gene: TRBV9

CDR3 DNA: TGTGCCAGCAGCTCCAGACAGGACGCCCCACCGGAGTTCTTC
CDR3 protein: CASSSRQDAPPEFF
CDR3 length: 14
J gene: TRBJ2-1
clone size: -
D gene: -
V gene: TRBV7-2

CDR3 DNA: TGTGCCAGCAGCCCCGTTTCAGGGGGTAATAATGAAAAACTGTTTTTT
CDR3 protein: CASSPVSGGNNEKLFF
CDR3 length: 16
J gene: TRBJ1-4
clone size: -
D gene: TRBD1
V gene: TRBV5-5

CDR3 DNA: TGTGCCAGCAGCTCCGACAGGGTCCCCAATGAGCAGTTCTTC
CDR3 protein: CASSSDRVPNEQFF
CDR3 length: 14
J gene: TRBJ2-1
clone size: -
D gene: TRBD1
V gene: TRBV7-9

CDR3 DNA: TGCGCCAGCAGCTTGAAAGACTACACAGATACGCAGTATTTT
CDR3 protein: CASSLKDYTDTQYF
CDR3 length: 14
J gene: TRBJ2-3
clone size: -
D gene: -
V gene: TRBV5-1

CDR3 DNA: TGTGCCAGCAGCCCACAGGCGACTTCCTACAATGAGCAGTTCTTC
CDR3 protein: CASSPQATSYNEQFF
CDR3 length: 15
J gene: TRBJ2-1
clone size: -
D gene: -
V gene: TRBV7-3

CDR3 DNA: TGTGCCAGCTGCCGGGACAAGCTCGCAGATACGCAGTATTTT
CDR3 protein: CASCRDKLADTQYF
CDR3 length: 14
J gene: TRBJ2-3
clone size: -
D gene: -
V gene: TRBV13

CDR3 DNA: TGTGCCAGCAGTTTTGTACTAGCGGGAGGAGGTCGCTACGAGCAGTACTTC
CDR3 protein: CASSFVLAGGGRYEQYF
CDR3 length: 17
J gene: TRBJ2-7
clone size: -
D gene: TRBD2
V gene: TRBV28

CDR3 DNA: TGTGCCAGCAGCTTAGCAGCCTTGAACACTGAAGCTTTCTTT
CDR3 protein: CASSLAALNTEAFF
CDR3 length: 14
J gene: TRBJ1-1
clone size: -
D gene: -
V gene: TRBV7-2

CDR3 DNA: TGTGCCAGCAGCTCGGCCTTGGTAGCAAACACTGAAGCTTTCTTT
CDR3 protein: CASSSALVANTEAFF
CDR3 length: 15
J gene: TRBJ1-1
clone size: few
D gene: -
V gene: TRBV7-2

CDR3 DNA: TGCGCCAGCAGCCAAGTTGGTGCAGGCGGGAACACTGAAGCTTTCTTT
CDR3 protein: CASSQVGAGGNTEAFF
CDR3 length: 16
J gene: TRBJ1-1
clone size: -
D gene: -
V gene: TRBV4-3